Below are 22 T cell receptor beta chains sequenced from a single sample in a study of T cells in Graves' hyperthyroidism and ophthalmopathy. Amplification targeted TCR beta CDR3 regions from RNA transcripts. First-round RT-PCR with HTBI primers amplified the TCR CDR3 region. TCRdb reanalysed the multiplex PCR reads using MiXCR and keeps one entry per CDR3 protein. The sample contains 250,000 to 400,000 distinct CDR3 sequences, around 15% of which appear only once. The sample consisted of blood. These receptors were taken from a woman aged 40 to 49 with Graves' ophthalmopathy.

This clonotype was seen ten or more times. The CDR3 spells CASSVGVRVEETQYF. In nucleotides, the CDR3 is TGTGCCAGCAGCGTAGGCGTCAGGGTGGAAGAGACCCAGTACTTC. The chain has TRBV9 and TRBJ2-5, with a weak D call TRBD1 (5 bases). The germline V gene encodes CDR1 SGDLS and CDR2 YYNGEE. Trimming removed 0 bases from V and 3 bases from J, with 12 bases in between. The CDR3 has 15 residues.

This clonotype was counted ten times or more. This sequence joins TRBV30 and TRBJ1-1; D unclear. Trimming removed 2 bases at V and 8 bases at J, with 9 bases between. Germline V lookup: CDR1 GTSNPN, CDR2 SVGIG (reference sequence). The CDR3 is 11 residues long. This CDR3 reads CAWSPLGEAFF. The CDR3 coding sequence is TGTGCCTGGAGTCCCCTTGGCGAAGCTTTCTTT.

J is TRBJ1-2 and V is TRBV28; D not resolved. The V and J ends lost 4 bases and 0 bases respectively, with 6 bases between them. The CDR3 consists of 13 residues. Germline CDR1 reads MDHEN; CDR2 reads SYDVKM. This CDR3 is CASSSTSNYGYTF. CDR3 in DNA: TGTGCCAGCAGTTCAACCTCTAACTATGGCTACACCTTC.

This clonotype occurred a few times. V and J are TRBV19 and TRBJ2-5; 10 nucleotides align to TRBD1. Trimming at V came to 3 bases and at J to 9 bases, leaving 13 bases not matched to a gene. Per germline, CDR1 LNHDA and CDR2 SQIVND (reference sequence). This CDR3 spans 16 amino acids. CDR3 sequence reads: CASSIVLGQGWGAQYF. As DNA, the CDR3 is TGTGCCAGTAGTATTGTTCTGGGACAGGGGTGGGGGGCCCAGTACTTC.

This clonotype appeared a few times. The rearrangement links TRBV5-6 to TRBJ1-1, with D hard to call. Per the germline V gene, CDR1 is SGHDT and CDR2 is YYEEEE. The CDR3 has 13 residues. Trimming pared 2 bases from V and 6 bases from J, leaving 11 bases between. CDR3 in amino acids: CASSFQDNAEAFF. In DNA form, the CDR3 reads TGTGCCAGCAGCTTCCAGGATAACGCTGAAGCTTTCTTT.

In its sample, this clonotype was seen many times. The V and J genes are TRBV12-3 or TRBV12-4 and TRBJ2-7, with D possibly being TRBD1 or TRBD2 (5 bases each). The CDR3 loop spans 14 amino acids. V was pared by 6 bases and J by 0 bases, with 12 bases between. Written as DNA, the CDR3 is TGTGCCAGCAGGGGGGATTCTGACTCCTACGAGCAGTACTTC. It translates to CASRGDSDSYEQYF.

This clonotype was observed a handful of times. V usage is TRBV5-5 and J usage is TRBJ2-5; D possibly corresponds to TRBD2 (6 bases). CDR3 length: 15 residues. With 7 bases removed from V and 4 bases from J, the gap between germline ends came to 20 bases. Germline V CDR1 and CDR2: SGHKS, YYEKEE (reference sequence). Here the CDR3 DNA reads TGTGCCAGCGGTCGGGAGTCCGGTTTCGGAGAGACCCAGTACTTC. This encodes CASGRESGFGETQYF.

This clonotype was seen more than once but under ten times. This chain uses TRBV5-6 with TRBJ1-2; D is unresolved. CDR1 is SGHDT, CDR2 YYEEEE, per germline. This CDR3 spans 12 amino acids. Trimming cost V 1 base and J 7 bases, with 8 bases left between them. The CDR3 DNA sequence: TGTGCCAGCAGCTTGTCAGGAGTTGGCTACACCTTC. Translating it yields CASSLSGVGYTF.

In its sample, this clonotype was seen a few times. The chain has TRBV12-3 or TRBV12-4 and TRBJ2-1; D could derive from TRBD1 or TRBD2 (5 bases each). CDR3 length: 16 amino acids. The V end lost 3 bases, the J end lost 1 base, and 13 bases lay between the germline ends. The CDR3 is CASSLGRGDSYNEQFF. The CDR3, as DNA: TGTGCCAGCAGTTTGGGTAGAGGGGATTCCTACAATGAGCAGTTCTTC.

The CDR3 sequence: CASSSRLETQYF. CDR3 in DNA: TGTGCCAGCAGCTCTAGGTTAGAGACCCAGTACTTC. The chain combines TRBV5-5 with TRBJ2-5, with D unclear. The CDR3 runs 12 residues. Trimming took off 3 bases at V and 4 bases at J, with 7 bases between the two ends. CDR1 and CDR2 from the germline V gene are SGHKS and YYEKEE (reference sequence).

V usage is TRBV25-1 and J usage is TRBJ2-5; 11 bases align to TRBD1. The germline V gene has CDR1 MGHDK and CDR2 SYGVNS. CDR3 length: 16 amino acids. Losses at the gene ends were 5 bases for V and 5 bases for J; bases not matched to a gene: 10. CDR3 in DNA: TGTGCCAGCAGTATCCGGACAGGGGGCCCTCCGGAGACCCAGTACTTC. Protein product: CASSIRTGGPPETQYF.

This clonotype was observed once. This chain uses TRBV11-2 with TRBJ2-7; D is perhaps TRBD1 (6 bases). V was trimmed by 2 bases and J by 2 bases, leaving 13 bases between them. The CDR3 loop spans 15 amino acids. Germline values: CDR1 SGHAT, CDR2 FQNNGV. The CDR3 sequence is CASSLMTGFTYEQYF. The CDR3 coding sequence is TGTGCCAGCAGCTTAATGACAGGTTTTACCTACGAGCAGTACTTC.

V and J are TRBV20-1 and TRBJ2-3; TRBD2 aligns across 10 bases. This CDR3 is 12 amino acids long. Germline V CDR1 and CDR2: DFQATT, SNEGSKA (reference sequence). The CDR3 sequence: CRVAGGADTQYF. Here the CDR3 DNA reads TGCAGAGTAGCGGGGGGCGCAGATACGCAGTATTTT.

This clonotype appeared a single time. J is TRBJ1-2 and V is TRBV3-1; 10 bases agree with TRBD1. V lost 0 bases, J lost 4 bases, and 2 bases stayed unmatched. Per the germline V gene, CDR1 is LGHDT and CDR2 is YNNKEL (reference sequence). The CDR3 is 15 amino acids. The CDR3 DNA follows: TGTGCCAGCAGCCAAGAGGACAGGGGGAGCTATGGCTACACCTTC. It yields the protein CASSQEDRGSYGYTF.

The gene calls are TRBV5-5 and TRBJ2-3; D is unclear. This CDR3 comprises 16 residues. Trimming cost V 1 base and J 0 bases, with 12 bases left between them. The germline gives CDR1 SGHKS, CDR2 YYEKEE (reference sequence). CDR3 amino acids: CASSLIAGLSTDTQYF. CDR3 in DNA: TGTGCCAGCAGCTTGATAGCCGGGCTTAGCACAGATACGCAGTATTTT.

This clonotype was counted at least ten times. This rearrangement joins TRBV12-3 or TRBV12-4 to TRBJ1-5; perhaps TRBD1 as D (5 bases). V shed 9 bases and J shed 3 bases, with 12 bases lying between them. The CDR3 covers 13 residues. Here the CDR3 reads CARGQGNNQPQHF. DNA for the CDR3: TGTGCCAGGGGTCAGGGAAACAATCAGCCCCAGCATTTT.

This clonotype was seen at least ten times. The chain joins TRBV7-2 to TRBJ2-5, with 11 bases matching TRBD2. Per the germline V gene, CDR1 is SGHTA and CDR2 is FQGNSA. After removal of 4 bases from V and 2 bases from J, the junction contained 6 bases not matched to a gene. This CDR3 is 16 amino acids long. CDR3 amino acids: CASSSTSGTAQETQYF. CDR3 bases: TGTGCCAGCAGCTCGACTAGCGGGACTGCACAAGAGACCCAGTACTTC.

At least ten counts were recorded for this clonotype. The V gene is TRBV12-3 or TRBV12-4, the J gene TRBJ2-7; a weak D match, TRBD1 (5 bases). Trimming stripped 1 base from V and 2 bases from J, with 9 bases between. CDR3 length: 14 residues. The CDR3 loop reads CASSLEGPTYEQYF. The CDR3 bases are TGTGCCAGCAGTTTAGAGGGGCCCACCTACGAGCAGTACTTC.

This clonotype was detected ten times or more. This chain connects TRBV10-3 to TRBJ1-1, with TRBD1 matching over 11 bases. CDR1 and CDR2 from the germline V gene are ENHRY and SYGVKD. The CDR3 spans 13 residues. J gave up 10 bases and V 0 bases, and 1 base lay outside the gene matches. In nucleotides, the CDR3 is TGTGCCATCAGTGAGTCCGGACAGGGGGCAGCTTTCTTT. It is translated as CAISESGQGAAFF.

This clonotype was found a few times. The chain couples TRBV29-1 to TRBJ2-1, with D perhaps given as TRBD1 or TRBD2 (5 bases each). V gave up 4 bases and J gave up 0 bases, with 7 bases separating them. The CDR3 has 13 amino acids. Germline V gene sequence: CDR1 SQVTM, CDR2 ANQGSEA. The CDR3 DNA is TGCAGCGTTGGGGACCACTCCTACAATGAGCAGTTCTTC. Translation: CSVGDHSYNEQFF.

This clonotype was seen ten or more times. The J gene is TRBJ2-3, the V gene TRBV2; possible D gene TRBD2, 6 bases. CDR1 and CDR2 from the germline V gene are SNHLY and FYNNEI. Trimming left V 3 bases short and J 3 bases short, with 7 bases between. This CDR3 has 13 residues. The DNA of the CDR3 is TGTGCCAGCAGTGAGGAGGGGACAGATACGCAGTATTTT. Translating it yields CASSEEGTDTQYF.

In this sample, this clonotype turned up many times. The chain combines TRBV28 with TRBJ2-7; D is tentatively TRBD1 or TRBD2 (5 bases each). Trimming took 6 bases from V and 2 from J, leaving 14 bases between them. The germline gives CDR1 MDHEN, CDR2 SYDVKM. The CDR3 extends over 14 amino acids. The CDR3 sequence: CASSLYVGAYEQYF. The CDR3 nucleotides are TGTGCCAGCAGCCTATACGTGGGGGCCTACGAGCAGTACTTC.